This passage covers 21 T cell receptor beta chains from one sample sequenced in a study of blood T cells in healthy people across ages. For the second PCR, which ran for about 6 to 11 cycles, a sample-barcoded 5' primer and a J-beta primer mix were used. TCRdb re-analysed the 5' RACE reads in MiXCR, keeping a single row per CDR3 protein. The sample holds about 1.7 million distinct CDR3 sequences; 28% are singletons and the top ten take 7.7%. Sequencing was carried out using blood. The receptors were gathered from a woman in her 30s in good health.

The chain couples TRBV20-1 to TRBJ1-5; TRBD1 is a possible D gene (5 bases). The CDR3 is 15 residues long. Trimming cost V 5 bases and J 4 bases, with 18 bases left between them. Germline CDR1 DFQATT, CDR2 SNEGSKA (reference sequence). CDR3 bases: TGCAGTGCTCCTACTATTGGGAGGGGAAATCAGCCCCAGCATTTT. Translated: CSAPTIGRGNQPQHF.

There are a few counts of this clonotype. The V and J genes are TRBV9 and TRBJ2-1, with a possible D match to TRBD2 (5 bases). Germline V gene sequence: CDR1 SGDLS, CDR2 YYNGEE. CDR3 length: 15 amino acids. Deletions cut 0 bases from V and 8 bases from J, with 15 bases between. DNA for the CDR3: TGTGCCAGCAGCGTAGATCAGGTGGGGAGCGATGAGCAGTTCTTC. It encodes CASSVDQVGSDEQFF.

This clonotype has only a few counts. The CDR3 reads CASSQTSGGATDTQYF. The CDR3 nucleotides read TGCGCCAGCAGCCAGACTAGCGGGGGGGCCACAGATACGCAGTATTTT. The chain combines TRBV5-1 with TRBJ2-3, with 14 bases identical to TRBD2. Unmatched junction bases numbered 3, after V lost 4 bases and J lost 2 bases. The CDR3 extends over 16 amino acids. The germline CDR1 and CDR2 sequences are SGHRS and YFSETQ.

This chain links TRBV7-9 with TRBJ1-6, with TRBD1 as a possible D gene (6 bases). Looked up from germline, CDR1 is SEHNR and CDR2 is FQNEAQ (reference sequence). The CDR3 contains 15 residues. V was shortened by 3 bases and J by 6 bases, with 12 bases between the two germline ends. CDR3 sequence reads: CASSLGAGANSPLHF. CDR3 nucleotides: TGTGCCAGCAGCTTGGGGGCAGGGGCTAATTCACCCCTCCACTTT.

Points on this clonotype: The germline gene is not matched at one end of the junction; a read error may be the cause. This rearrangement joins TRBV28 to TRBJ1-1; maybe TRBD1 (5 bases). CDR3 length: 12 residues. Germline V gives CDR1 MDHEN, CDR2 SYDVKM. The CDR3 spells CAGRVGGTEAFF. The DNA for the CDR3 is TGTGCCGGCAGGGTGGGTGGCACTGAAGCTTTCTTT.

The chain has TRBV5-5 and TRBJ2-5; D is perhaps TRBD2 (6 bases). Trimming shortened V by 3 bases and J by 1 base, and 13 bases separated the two germline ends. Germline V CDR1 and CDR2: SGHKS, YYEKEE (reference sequence). This CDR3 region has 15 residues. DNA for the CDR3: TGTGCCAGCAGCTGGGGAGGTCCAATCCAAGAGACCCAGTACTTC. Encoded protein: CASSWGGPIQETQYF.

This clonotype occurred a few times. This CDR3 reads CASSTILALANTGELFF. As DNA, the CDR3 is TGCGCCAGCAGCACCATCCTAGCGCTTGCGAACACCGGGGAGCTGTTTTTT. The chain combines TRBV5-1 with TRBJ2-2, with a possible D match to TRBD2 (6 bases). The CDR3 sequence is 17 residues long. V dropped 4 bases and J dropped 0 bases, with 16 bases sitting between them. Germline loops: CDR1 SGHRS, CDR2 YFSETQ. Supplemented by reference TRBV5-1 and TRBJ2-2, the full variable domain reads KAGVTQTPRYLIKTRGQQVTLSCSPISGHRSVSWYQQTPGQGLQFLFEYFSETQRNKGNFPGRFSGRQFSNSRSEMNVSTLELGDSALYLCASSTILALANTGELFFGEGSRLTVL.

This chain uses TRBV18 with TRBJ1-5; possibly TRBD1 for D (5 bases). Germline V gene data show CDR1 as KGHSH and CDR2 as LQKENI. CDR3 length equals 14 residues. Between the trimmed V and J ends, which lost 2 bases and 4 bases, there was a span of 9 bases. This CDR3 reads CASSPGAINQPQHF. In nucleotides, the CDR3 is TGTGCCAGCTCACCAGGGGCAATTAATCAGCCCCAGCATTTT. Combining the CDR3 with reference TRBV18 and TRBJ1-5 gives the whole variable domain NAGVMQNPRHLVRRRGQEARLRCSPMKGHSHVYWYRQLPEEGLKFMVYLQKENIIDESGMPKERFSAEFPKEGPSILRIQQVVRGDSAAYFCASSPGAINQPQHFGDGTRLSIL.

This chain joins TRBV28 and TRBJ1-5, with TRBD1 as a possible D gene (5 bases). The CDR3 runs 14 residues. CDR1 and CDR2 from the germline V gene are MDHEN and SYDVKM. V was clipped by 2 bases and J by 6 bases, with 11 bases between them. The CDR3, as DNA: TGTGCCAGCAGTTTAAATTCCGGGGGTCAGCCCCAGCATTTT. Its protein product is CASSLNSGGQPQHF.

In regard to this clonotype: One junction end disagrees with the germline gene, perhaps due to a read error. The V gene is TRBV7-2, the J gene TRBJ2-3; a weak D match, TRBD2 (7 bases). The CDR3 is 16 residues long. Germline values: CDR1 SGHTA, CDR2 FQGNSA. The CDR3 is CASSTWGRGSTDAQYF. In DNA form, the CDR3 reads TGTGCCAGCAGCACCTGGGGGCGGGGGTCGACAGATGCGCAGTATTTT.

The chain combines TRBV7-6 with TRBJ2-7; no reliable D call. V was shortened by 0 bases and J by 4 bases, with 10 bases between the two germline ends. Germline assignment: CDR1 SGHVS and CDR2 FNYEAQ. The length of the CDR3 is 14 residues. The CDR3 region has the DNA TGTGCCAGCAGCTTAGCGGTGGGTTTTTACGAGCAGTACTTC. Protein sequence: CASSLAVGFYEQYF.

This clonotype was observed a handful of times. The CDR3 here is CASSLSLTGSYEQYF. The CDR3 DNA reads TGTGCCAGCAGCTTAAGTCTCACAGGATCCTACGAGCAGTACTTC. The chain uses TRBV7-2 and TRBJ2-7, with D perhaps TRBD1 (5 bases). This CDR3 has 15 amino acids. V was cut by 2 bases and J by 1 base, with 12 bases left in between. Germline CDR1 is SGHTA and CDR2 is FQGNSA.

This rearrangement joins TRBV5-1 to TRBJ2-1; 14 bases map to TRBD2. CDR1 and CDR2 (germline): SGHRS, YFSETQ. Trimming cost V 0 bases and J 8 bases; bases outside gene matches: 4. The CDR3 is made up of 16 amino acids. The CDR3 nucleotides are TGCGCCAGCAGCTTGGAGGGGGGACTAGCGGGAGATGAGCAGTTCTTC. This sequence encodes CASSLEGGLAGDEQFF.

This clonotype has ten or more counts. V is TRBV20-1 and J is TRBJ2-4; D may be TRBD2 (5 bases). V was trimmed by 1 base and J by 6 bases, leaving 10 bases between them. CDR1 DFQATT and CDR2 SNEGSKA come from the germline V gene (reference sequence). CDR3 length: 13 amino acids. The DNA for the CDR3 is TGCAGTGCTAGAGTAGGGAGTGGAAACATTCAGTACTTC. As protein: CSARVGSGNIQYF.

The chain has TRBV6-5 and TRBJ2-7; the D call may be TRBD1 or TRBD2 (6 bases each). CDR1 is MNHEY and CDR2 is SVGAGI in the germline V gene. The ends were cut back, 0 bases at V and 7 bases at J, with 13 bases in the middle. The length of the CDR3 is 14 residues. The chain's CDR3 is CASSYSTDSGEQYF. The CDR3 DNA is TGTGCCAGCAGTTACTCAACGGACAGCGGGGAGCAGTACTTC.

This chain uses TRBV2 with TRBJ2-3; D is perhaps TRBD1 (6 bases). V dropped 6 bases and J dropped 2 bases, with 15 bases sitting between them. The CDR3 runs 15 residues. From germline, CDR1 is SNHLY and CDR2 FYNNEI. CDR3 in DNA: TGTGCCAGCAGACTACAGGGCTGGGACACAGATACGCAGTATTTT. Its translation is CASRLQGWDTDTQYF.

The chain uses TRBV5-1 and TRBJ1-6; D unresolved. The CDR3 loop spans 14 amino acids. The germline CDR1 and CDR2 sequences are SGHRS and YFSETQ. V was pared by 1 base and J by 8 bases, with 10 bases between. This CDR3 is CASSLFQADSPLHF. CDR3 nucleotide sequence: TGCGCCAGCAGCTTGTTCCAGGCCGATTCACCCCTCCACTTT.

V and J are TRBV29-1 and TRBJ1-3, with D unresolved. Germline CDR1 SQVTM, CDR2 ANQGSEA. This CDR3 contains 14 residues. V dropped 6 bases and J dropped 2 bases, with 14 bases sitting between them. The CDR3 reads CSVYQRGPGNTIYF. The DNA of the CDR3 is TGCAGCGTGTACCAACGAGGCCCTGGAAACACCATATATTTT.

J is TRBJ1-5 and V is TRBV5-1, with D possibly being TRBD1 (5 bases). This CDR3 is 17 amino acids long. Trimming left V 0 bases short and J 1 base short, with 14 bases between. Germline CDR1 and CDR2: SGHRS and YFSETQ. CDR3 sequence: CASSLGLGEGSNQPQHF. As DNA, the CDR3 is TGCGCCAGCAGCTTGGGGCTGGGGGAGGGAAGCAATCAGCCCCAGCATTTT.

This rearrangement joins TRBV9 to TRBJ1-4; D is perhaps TRBD1 (5 bases). CDR1 and CDR2 (germline): SGDLS, YYNGEE. The CDR3 extends over 15 amino acids. Trimming took 1 base from V and 5 from J, leaving 12 bases between them. The CDR3 DNA sequence: TGTGCCAGCAGCGTATCGACAGACCCGAATGAAAAACTGTTTTTT. It is translated as CASSVSTDPNEKLFF. The whole variable domain, remainder taken from reference TRBV9 and TRBJ1-4, is DSGVTQTPKHLITATGQRVTLRCSPRSGDLSVYWYQQSLDQGLQFLIQYYNGEERAKGNILERFSAQQFPDLHSELNLSSLELGDSALYFCASSVSTDPNEKLFFGSGTQLSVL.

This clonotype was picked up a small number of times. The chain couples TRBV25-1 to TRBJ1-3, with D unresolved. This CDR3 is 14 amino acids long. V lost 3 bases and J lost 0, with 6 bases in between. Germline lookup yields CDR1 MGHDK and CDR2 SYGVNS. In DNA, the CDR3 is TGTGCCAGCAGTGATAAGAGCTCTGGAAACACCATATATTTT. Its protein product is CASSDKSSGNTIYF.